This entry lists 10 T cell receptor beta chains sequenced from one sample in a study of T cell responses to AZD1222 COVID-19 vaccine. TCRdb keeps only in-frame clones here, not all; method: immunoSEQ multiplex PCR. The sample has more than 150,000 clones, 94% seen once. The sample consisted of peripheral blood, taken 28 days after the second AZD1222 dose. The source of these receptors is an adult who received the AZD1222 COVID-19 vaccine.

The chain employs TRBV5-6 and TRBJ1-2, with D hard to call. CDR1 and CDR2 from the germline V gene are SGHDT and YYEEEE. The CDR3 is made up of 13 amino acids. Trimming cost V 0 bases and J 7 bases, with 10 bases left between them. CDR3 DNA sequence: TGTGCCAGCAGCTTGGTGCCGGAACCTGGCTACACCTTC. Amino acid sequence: CASSLVPEPGYTF.

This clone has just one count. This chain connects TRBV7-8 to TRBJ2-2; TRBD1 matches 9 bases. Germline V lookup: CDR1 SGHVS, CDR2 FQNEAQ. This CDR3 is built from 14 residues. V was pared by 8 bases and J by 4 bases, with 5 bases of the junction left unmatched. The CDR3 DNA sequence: TGTGCCAGCCGACAGGGGGTCGTCACCGGGGAGCTGTTTTTT. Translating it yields CASRQGVVTGELFF. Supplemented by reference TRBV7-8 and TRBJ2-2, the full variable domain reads GAGVSQSPRYKVAKRGQDVALRCDPISGHVSLFWYQQALGQGPEFLTYFQNEAQLDKSGLPSDRFFAERPEGSVSTLKIQRTQQEDSAVYLCASRQGVVTGELFFGEGSRLTVL.

CDR3 in DNA: TGTGCCAGTAGTACGCCGACAGGACCGTCCGGCTACACCTTC. Its protein product is CASSTPTGPSGYTF. This chain uses TRBV19 with TRBJ1-2; a possible D gene is TRBD1 (6 bases). Germline CDR1 is LNHDA and CDR2 is SQIVND (reference sequence). V was clipped by 4 bases and J by 8 bases, with 17 bases between them. The CDR3 sequence is 14 residues long. Together with reference TRBV19 and TRBJ1-2, the CDR3 gives the full variable domain: DGGITQSPKYLFRKEGQNVTLSCEQNLNHDAMYWYRQDPGQGLRLIYYSQIVNDFQKGDIAEGYSVSREKKESFPLTVTSAQKNPTAFYLCASSTPTGPSGYTFGSGTRLTVV.

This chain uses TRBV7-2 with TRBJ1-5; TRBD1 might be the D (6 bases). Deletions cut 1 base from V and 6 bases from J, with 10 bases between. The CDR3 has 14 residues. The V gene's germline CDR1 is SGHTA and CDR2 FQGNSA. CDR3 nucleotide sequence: TGTGCCAGCAGCTTAGGCGGGGGCAGTCAGCCCCAGCATTTT. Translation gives CASSLGGGSQPQHF.

DNA of the CDR3: TGTGCCAGCAGCCAAGATCTGGGCAACCAAGAGACCCAGTACTTC. Protein: CASSQDLGNQETQYF. V and J are TRBV4-2 and TRBJ2-5, with unresolved D. This CDR3 spans 15 amino acids. V was shortened by 0 bases and J by 0 bases, with 8 bases between the two germline ends. Germline values: CDR1 LGHNA, CDR2 YNFKEQ.

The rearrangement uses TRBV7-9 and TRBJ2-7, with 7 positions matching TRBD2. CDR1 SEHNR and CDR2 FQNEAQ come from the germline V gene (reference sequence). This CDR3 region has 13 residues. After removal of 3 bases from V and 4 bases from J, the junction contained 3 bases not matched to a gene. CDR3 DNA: TGTGCCAGCAGCTTCGAAGCGGGGTACGAGCAGTACTTC. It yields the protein CASSFEAGYEQYF.

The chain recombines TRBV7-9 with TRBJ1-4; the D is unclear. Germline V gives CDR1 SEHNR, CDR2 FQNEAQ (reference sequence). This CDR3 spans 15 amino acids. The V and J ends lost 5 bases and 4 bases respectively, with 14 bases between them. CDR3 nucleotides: TGTGCCAGCAGCCCCGTAAGCGGCAGTAATGAAAAACTGTTTTTT. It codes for CASSPVSGSNEKLFF.

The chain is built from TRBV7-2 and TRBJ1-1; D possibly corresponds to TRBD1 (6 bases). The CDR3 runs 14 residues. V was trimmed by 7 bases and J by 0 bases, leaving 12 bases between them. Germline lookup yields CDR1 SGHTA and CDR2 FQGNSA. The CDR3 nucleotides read TGTGCCAGCAACCCCGGGACACTGAACACTGAAGCTTTCTTT. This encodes CASNPGTLNTEAFF. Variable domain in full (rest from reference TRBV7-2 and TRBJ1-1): GAGVSQSPSNKVTEKGKDVELRCDPISGHTALYWYRQSLGQGLEFLIYFQGNSAPDKSGLPSDRFSAERTGGSVSTLTIQRTQQEDSAVYLCASNPGTLNTEAFFGQGTRLTVV.

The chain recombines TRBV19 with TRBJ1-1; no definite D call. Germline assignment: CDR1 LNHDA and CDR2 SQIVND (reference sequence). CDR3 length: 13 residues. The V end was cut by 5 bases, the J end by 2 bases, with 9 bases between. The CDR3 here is CASSLRLNTEAFF. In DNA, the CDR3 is TGTGCCAGTAGTTTAAGACTTAACACTGAAGCTTTCTTT.

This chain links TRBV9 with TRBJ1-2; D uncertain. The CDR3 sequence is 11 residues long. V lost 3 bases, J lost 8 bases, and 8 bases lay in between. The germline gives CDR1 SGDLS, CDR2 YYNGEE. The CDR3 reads CASSAREGYTF. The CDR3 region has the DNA TGTGCCAGCAGCGCCCGGGAGGGCTACACCTTC. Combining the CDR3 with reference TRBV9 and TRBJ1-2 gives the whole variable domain DSGVTQTPKHLITATGQRVTLRCSPRSGDLSVYWYQQSLDQGLQFLIQYYNGEERAKGNILERFSAQQFPDLHSELNLSSLELGDSALYFCASSAREGYTFGSGTRLTVV.